This T cell receptor beta chain was identified during a study of blood T cell repertoires in COVID-19. Turning to the study itself: The cDNA or gDNA used as material had been derived from T cells, B-cell-depleted T cells, or PBMCs.

Original data processing: Amplifying reference gene primers gave estimates of nucleated cell counts. Clones were sequenced by immunoSEQ multiplex PCR, and TCRdb holds only the in-frame ones, with some missing. The V and J calls and clone size were taken over from that table, and D and trimming were inferred from the DNA. This table holds 250,000 to 300,000 clones, around 87% found once. During active infection, Seattle patients enrolled and were then monitored through disease. The ends were cut back, 1 base at V and 0 bases at J, with 4 bases in the middle. This CDR3 comprises 13 residues. CDR1 and CDR2 (germline): SGHNT, YYREEE (reference sequence).

Specimen: peripheral blood. V usage is TRBV5-4 and J usage is TRBJ1-1; no firm D call. The receptor comes from a woman aged 60-75 years with COVID-19, enrolled during active disease. CDR3 residues: CASSLTMNTEAFF. The CDR3 coding sequence is TGTGCCAGCAGCTTGACAATGAACACTGAAGCTTTCTTT.